This T cell receptor beta chain was sequenced in a study of T cells in Graves' hyperthyroidism and ophthalmopathy. Overall study findings and caveats: Model output signaled ophthalmopathy a median roughly 6.1 months ahead of onset.

V shed 5 bases, J shed 11 bases, and the junction held 6 bases outside the gene matches. The CDR3 consists of 13 residues. Germline loops: CDR1 SEHNR, CDR2 FQNEAQ (reference sequence). On this clonotype: Antigen specificity is unknown.

Authors of the study amplified TCR beta CDR3 regions from RNA transcripts. HTBI primers were employed in a first-round RT-PCR of the TCR CDR3. TCRdb re-called the multiplex PCR reads through MiXCR, storing one row per CDR3 protein. This table holds about 570,000 distinct CDR3 sequences, 40% to 55% found once. The genes are TRBV7-9 and TRBJ1-4; TRBD1 aligns across 9 bases. This sequence originates from an adult woman with Graves' disease, either hyperthyroidism or ophthalmopathy (not recorded which). The sequenced material came from peripheral blood or thyroid tissue (not recorded which). CDR3 sequence: CASSHRDREKLFF. The CDR3 nucleotides are TGTGCCAGCAGCCACCGGGACAGGGAGAAACTGTTTTTT.